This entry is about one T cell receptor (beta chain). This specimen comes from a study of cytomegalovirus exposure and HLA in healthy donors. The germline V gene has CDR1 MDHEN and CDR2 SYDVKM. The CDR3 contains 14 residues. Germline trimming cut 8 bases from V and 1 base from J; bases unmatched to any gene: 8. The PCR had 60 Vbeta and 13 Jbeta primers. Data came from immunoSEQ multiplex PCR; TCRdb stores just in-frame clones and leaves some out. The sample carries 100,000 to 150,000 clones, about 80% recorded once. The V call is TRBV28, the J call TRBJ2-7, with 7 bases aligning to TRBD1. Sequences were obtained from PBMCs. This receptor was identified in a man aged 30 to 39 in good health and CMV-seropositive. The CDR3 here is CASRRQGPSYEQYF. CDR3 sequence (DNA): TGTGCCAGCCGACGACAGGGCCCTTCCTACGAGCAGTACTTC.